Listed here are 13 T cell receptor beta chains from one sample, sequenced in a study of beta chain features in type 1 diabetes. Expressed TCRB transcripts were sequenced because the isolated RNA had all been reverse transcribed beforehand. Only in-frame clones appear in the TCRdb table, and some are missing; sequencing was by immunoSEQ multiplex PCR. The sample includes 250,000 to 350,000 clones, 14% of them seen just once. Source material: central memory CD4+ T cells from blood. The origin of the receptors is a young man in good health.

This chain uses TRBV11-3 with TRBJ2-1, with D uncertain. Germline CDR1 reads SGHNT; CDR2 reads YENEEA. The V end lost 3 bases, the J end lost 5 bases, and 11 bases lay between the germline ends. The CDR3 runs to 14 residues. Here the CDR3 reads CASSFMRNDNEQFF. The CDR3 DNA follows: TGTGCCAGCAGCTTTATGCGGAACGACAATGAGCAGTTCTTC.

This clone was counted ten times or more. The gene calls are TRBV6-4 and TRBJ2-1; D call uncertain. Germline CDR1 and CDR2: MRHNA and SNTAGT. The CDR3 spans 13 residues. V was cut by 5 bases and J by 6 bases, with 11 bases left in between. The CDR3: CASSLSTANEQFF. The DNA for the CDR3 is TGTGCCAGCAGTCTGTCTACCGCCAATGAGCAGTTCTTC.

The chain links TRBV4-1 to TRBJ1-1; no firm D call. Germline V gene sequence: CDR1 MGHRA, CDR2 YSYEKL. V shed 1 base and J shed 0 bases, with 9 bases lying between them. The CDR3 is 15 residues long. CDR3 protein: CASSQAGGMNTEAFF. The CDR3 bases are TGCGCCAGCAGCCAAGCGGGCGGCATGAACACTGAAGCTTTCTTT.

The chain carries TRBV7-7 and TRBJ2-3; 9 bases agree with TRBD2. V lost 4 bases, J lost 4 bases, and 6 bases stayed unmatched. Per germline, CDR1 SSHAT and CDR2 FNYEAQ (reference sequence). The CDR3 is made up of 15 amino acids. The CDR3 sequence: CASSSGTSFADTQYF. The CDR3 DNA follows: TGTGCCAGCAGCTCCGGGACTAGCTTCGCAGATACGCAGTATTTT. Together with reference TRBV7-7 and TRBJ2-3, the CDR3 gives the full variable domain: GAGVSQSPRYKVTKRGQDVTLRCDPISSHATLYWYQQALGQGPEFLTYFNYEAQPDKSGLPSDRFSAERPEGSISTLTIQRTEQRDSAMYRCASSSGTSFADTQYFGPGTRLTVL.

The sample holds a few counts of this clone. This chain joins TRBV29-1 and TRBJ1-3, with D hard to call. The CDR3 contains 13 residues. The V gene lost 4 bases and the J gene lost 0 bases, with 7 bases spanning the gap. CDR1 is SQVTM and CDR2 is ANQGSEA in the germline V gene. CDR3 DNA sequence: TGCAGCGTTGGGGCGGACTCTGGAAACACCATATATTTT. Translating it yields CSVGADSGNTIYF.

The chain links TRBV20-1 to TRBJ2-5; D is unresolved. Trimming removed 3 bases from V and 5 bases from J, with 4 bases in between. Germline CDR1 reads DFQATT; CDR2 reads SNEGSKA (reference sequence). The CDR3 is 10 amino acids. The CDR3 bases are TGCAGTGCTAGTGGGGAGACCCAGTACTTC. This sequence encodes CSASGETQYF.

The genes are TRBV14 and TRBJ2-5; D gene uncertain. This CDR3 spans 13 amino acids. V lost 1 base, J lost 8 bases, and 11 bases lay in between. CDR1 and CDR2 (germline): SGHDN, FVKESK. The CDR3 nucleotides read TGTGCCAGCAGCCAAGGCCCTCTTGTTACCCAGTACTTC. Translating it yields CASSQGPLVTQYF.

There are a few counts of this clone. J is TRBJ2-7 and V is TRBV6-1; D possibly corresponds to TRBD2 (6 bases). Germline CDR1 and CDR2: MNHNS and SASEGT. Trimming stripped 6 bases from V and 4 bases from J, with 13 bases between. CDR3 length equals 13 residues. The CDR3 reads CASSLEGGYEQYV. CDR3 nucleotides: TGTGCCAGCAGCCTTGAGGGAGGATACGAGCAGTACGTC.

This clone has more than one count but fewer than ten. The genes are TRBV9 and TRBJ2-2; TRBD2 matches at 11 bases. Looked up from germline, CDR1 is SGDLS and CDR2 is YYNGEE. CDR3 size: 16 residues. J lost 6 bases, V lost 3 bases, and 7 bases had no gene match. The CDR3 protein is CASSAELAGDAGELFF. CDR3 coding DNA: TGTGCCAGCAGCGCGGAACTAGCGGGGGATGCCGGGGAGCTGTTTTTT.

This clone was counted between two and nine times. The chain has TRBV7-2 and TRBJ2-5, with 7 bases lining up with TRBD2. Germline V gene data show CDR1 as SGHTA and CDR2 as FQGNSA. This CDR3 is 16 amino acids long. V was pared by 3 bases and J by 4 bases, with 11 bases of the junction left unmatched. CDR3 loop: CASSFLYREDRETQYF. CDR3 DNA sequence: TGTGCCAGCAGCTTTCTCTACCGGGAGGACCGAGAGACCCAGTACTTC.

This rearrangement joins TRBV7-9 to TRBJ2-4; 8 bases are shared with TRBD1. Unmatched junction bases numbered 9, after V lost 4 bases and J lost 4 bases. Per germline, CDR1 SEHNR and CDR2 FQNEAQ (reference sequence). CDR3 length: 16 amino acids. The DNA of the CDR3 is TGTGCCAGCAGCTGGGGAGGACAGGGCCTTAAAAACATTCAGTACTTC. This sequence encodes CASSWGGQGLKNIQYF.

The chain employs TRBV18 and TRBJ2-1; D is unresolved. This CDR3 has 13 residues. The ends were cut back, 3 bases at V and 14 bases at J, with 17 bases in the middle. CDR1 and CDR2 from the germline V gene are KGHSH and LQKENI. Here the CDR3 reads CASSPSRSRGEFF. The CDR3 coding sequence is TGTGCCAGCTCACCTTCTCGGTCCCGTGGGGAGTTCTTC.

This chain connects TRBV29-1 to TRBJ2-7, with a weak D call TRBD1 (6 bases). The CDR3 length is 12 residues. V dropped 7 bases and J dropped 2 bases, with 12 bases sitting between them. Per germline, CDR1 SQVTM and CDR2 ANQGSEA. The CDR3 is CSAQDSPYEQYV. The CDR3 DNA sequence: TGCAGCGCCCAGGACAGCCCCTACGAGCAGTACGTC.